The rows below give T cell receptor beta chains drawn from one sample of a study of cytomegalovirus exposure and HLA in healthy donors. Libraries were prepared by immunoSEQ multiplex PCR; TCRdb keeps only in-frame clonotypes and omits some of them. The sample includes some 250,000 clones, about 81% of them seen just once. Sequencing used PBMCs. The receptors derive from a middle-aged woman in good health and CMV-seropositive. Each CDR3 is given with its conserved first and last residue. The order of the fields is D gene, J gene, clone size, V gene, CDR3 protein, CDR3 DNA. D genes are given only for firm matches. Expanded clones get a size class; other rows say once, few or many, or leave the size out.

. | TRBJ1-1 | . | TRBV7-2 | CASSEDRGTEAFF | TGTGCCAGCAGCGAGGACAGAGGCACTGAAGCTTTCTTT
. | TRBJ2-3 | . | TRBV2 | CASSGSTDTQYF | TGTGCCAGCAGCGGGAGCACAGATACGCAGTATTTT
. | TRBJ1-3 | . | TRBV30 | CAWSVRGSGNTIYF | TGTGCCTGGAGTGTACGGGGCTCTGGAAACACCATATATTTT
. | TRBJ2-5 | . | TRBV7-6 | CASSPNPRWGDQETQYF | TGTGCCAGCAGCCCTAACCCGAGGTGGGGAGACCAAGAGACCCAGTACTTC
. | TRBJ2-2 | . | TRBV11-3 | CASSLGGWGVNTGELFF | TGTGCCAGCAGCTTAGGGGGATGGGGCGTCAACACCGGGGAGCTGTTTTTT
. | TRBJ2-3 | . | TRBV5-4 | CASSSTGFGTDTQYF | TGTGCCAGCAGCTCGACGGGTTTCGGAACAGATACGCAGTATTTT
. | TRBJ2-2 | . | TRBV7-3 | CASSSGMGVSAGELFF | TGTGCCAGCAGTTCTGGTATGGGAGTGAGCGCCGGGGAGCTGTTTTTT
. | TRBJ1-1 | . | TRBV25-1 | CASSDTVRDEAFF | TGTGCCAGCAGTGACACAGTCCGGGATGAAGCTTTCTTT
. | TRBJ1-1 | . | TRBV4-1 | CASSRGMDGRNMNTEAFF | TGCGCCAGCAGCCGGGGCATGGACGGACGAAACATGAACACTGAAGCTTTCTTT
. | TRBJ2-3 | . | TRBV5-4 | CASSLESADTQYF | TGTGCCAGCAGCTTGGAATCCGCAGATACGCAGTATTTT
. | TRBJ1-1 | . | TRBV5-1 | CASSLSQGDGEAFF | TGCGCCAGCAGCTTATCACAGGGAGACGGTGAAGCTTTCTTT
. | TRBJ2-7 | . | TRBV5-6 | CASSFDRLSEQYF | TGTGCCAGCAGCTTCGACAGGTTAAGCGAGCAGTACTTC
. | TRBJ2-3 | . | TRBV5-8 | CASSLARGDTQYF | TGTGCCAGCAGCTTGGCCCGGGGAGATACGCAGTATTTT
TRBD2 | TRBJ2-7 | . | TRBV6-5 | CASRDPSGSSYEQYF | TGTGCCAGCAGGGACCCTAGCGGGAGCTCCTACGAGCAGTACTTC
. | TRBJ1-2 | . | TRBV29-1 | CSVDGGEAYGYTF | TGCAGCGTTGACGGAGGGGAAGCCTATGGCTACACCTTC
. | TRBJ1-1 | . | TRBV19 | CASSIGPQGRANTEAFF | TGTGCCAGTAGTATAGGTCCGCAGGGCCGGGCGAACACTGAAGCTTTCTTT
. | TRBJ2-5 | . | TRBV4-1 | CASSQDVRGETQYF | TGCGCCAGCAGCCAAGATGTTAGGGGGGAGACCCAGTACTTC
TRBD1 | TRBJ1-1 | once | TRBV6-5 | CASSSPGQGNTEAFF | TGTGCCAGCAGTTCCCCGGGACAGGGGAACACTGAAGCTTTCTTT
. | TRBJ2-7 | . | TRBV7-9 | CASVPAGSTYEQYF | TGTGCCAGCGTACCGGCGGGATCAACCTACGAGCAGTACTTC
TRBD1 | TRBJ1-2 | . | TRBV19 | CASTTGVSYGYTF | TGTGCCAGTACCACAGGGGTCTCCTATGGCTACACCTTC
. | TRBJ1-2 | . | TRBV30 | CAWKGGVYGYTF | TGTGCCTGGAAAGGAGGGGTCTATGGCTACACCTTC
. | TRBJ1-1 | . | TRBV7-9 | CSSSPQGQLMNTEAFF | TGTTCCAGCAGCCCGCAGGGGCAGTTAATGAACACTGAAGCTTTCTTT
TRBD2 | TRBJ2-1 | . | TRBV27 | CASSLSASGGPEQFF | TGTGCCAGCAGTTTATCGGCTAGCGGGGGGCCTGAGCAGTTCTTC
TRBD1 | TRBJ2-3 | . | TRBV5-1 | CASSLGGTERTDTQYF | TGCGCCAGCAGCTTGGGGGGGACAGAACGCACAGATACGCAGTATTTT
TRBD1 | TRBJ2-5 | . | TRBV7-9 | CASVSATGDGTQYF | TGTGCCAGCGTCTCGGCAACAGGGGATGGGACCCAGTACTTC
. | TRBJ2-7 | . | TRBV18 | CASSPSLSGSYEQYF | TGTGCCAGCTCACCTAGTCTATCGGGCTCCTACGAGCAGTACTTC
TRBD1 | TRBJ2-7 | . | TRBV6-1 | CASNVAGGGYEQYF | TGTGCCAGCAATGTAGCAGGGGGTGGCTACGAGCAGTACTTC
. | TRBJ2-3 | . | TRBV25-1 | CASSEFQGLGTDTQYF | TGTGCCAGCAGTGAATTTCAGGGATTGGGCACAGATACGCAGTATTTT
. | TRBJ1-2 | . | TRBV19 | CASTGWEIANYGYTF | TGTGCCAGTACCGGATGGGAGATAGCTAACTATGGCTACACCTTC
. | TRBJ2-2 | . | TRBV5-4 | CASSSGRTGELFF | TGTGCCAGCAGCTCAGGGCGAACCGGGGAGCTGTTTTTT
TRBD2 | TRBJ2-1 | . | TRBV4-2 | CASSPHGSGRETPRRGSYNEQFF | TGTGCCAGCAGCCCTCATGGTAGCGGGAGGGAGACCCCAAGGCGGGGTTCCTACAATGAGCAGTTCTTC
TRBD2 | TRBJ2-1 | . | TRBV5-4 | CASSSGTSGYNEQFF | TGTGCCAGCAGCTCGGGGACTAGCGGATACAATGAGCAGTTCTTC
. | TRBJ2-2 | . | TRBV28 | CASTLGGNTGELFF | TGTGCCAGCACGTTGGGGGGGAACACCGGGGAGCTGTTTTTT
TRBD1 | TRBJ2-2 | few | TRBV5-4 | CASSTWTGVGGELFF | TGTGCCAGCAGCACCTGGACAGGGGTAGGCGGGGAGCTGTTTTTT
TRBD2 | TRBJ2-3 | . | TRBV5-8 | CASSWTSRDDTQYF | TGTGCCAGCAGCTGGACTAGTCGAGACGATACGCAGTATTTT
. | TRBJ2-1 | . | TRBV28 | CASSLVGAPYNEQFF | TGTGCCAGCAGTTTAGTGGGGGCCCCCTACAATGAGCAGTTCTTC
TRBD1 | TRBJ1-4 | . | TRBV9 | CASSESGGAPNEKLFF | TGTGCCAGCAGCGAGTCAGGGGGCGCTCCTAATGAAAAACTGTTTTTT
. | TRBJ1-5 | few | TRBV19 | CASSISWGSGFNQPQHF | TGTGCCAGTAGTATCTCTTGGGGCTCGGGCTTCAATCAGCCCCAGCATTTT
. | TRBJ2-7 | . | TRBV10-3 | CAISEGEGSEQYF | TGTGCCATCAGCGAGGGAGAAGGGAGCGAGCAGTACTTC
. | TRBJ2-2 | . | TRBV7-3 | CASSLQGNTGELFF | TGTGCCAGCAGCTTACAGGGCAACACCGGGGAGCTGTTTTTT
TRBD1 | TRBJ2-7 | . | TRBV4-3 | CASSQDRTGLSYEQYF | TGCGCCAGCAGCCAAGATAGGACAGGGTTGTCCTACGAGCAGTACTTC
. | TRBJ1-4 | . | TRBV11-2 | CASSLGVWEKLFF | TGTGCCAGCAGCTTAGGCGTCTGGGAAAAACTGTTTTTT
TRBD2 | TRBJ2-2 | . | TRBV7-7 | CASSSSVGTSGPGELFF | TGTGCCAGCAGCTCAAGTGTAGGGACTAGCGGGCCCGGGGAGCTGTTTTTT
TRBD1 | TRBJ2-7 | . | TRBV6-5 | CASGTGSTYEQYF | TGTGCCAGCGGGACAGGATCAACCTACGAGCAGTACTTC
. | TRBJ2-3 | . | TRBV5-8 | CASRRRAGTDTQYF | TGTGCCAGCAGACGCAGGGCCGGCACAGATACGCAGTATTTT